This T cell receptor (beta chain) was obtained from a study of shared clonotypes between healthy human individuals. Sequencing was performed with immunoSEQ multiplex PCR; in TCRdb, only in-frame clones are kept and a portion is missing. Altogether roughly 1.4 million clones are present, approximately 98.5% being singletons, with the ten largest covering about 0.34%. This CDR3 spans 14 amino acids. The rearrangement links TRBV21-1 to TRBJ2-5; the listed D gene, TRBD1, was not tested against the DNA. TRBV21-1 is deemed a pseudogene. The sequenced material came from naive CD4+ T cells sorted from blood. Subset described: CD45RA+ positively selected. This clonotype was sampled from a man aged 25-40 years in good health. The DNA of the CDR3 is TGTGCCAGCAGCAAAGTCGACAGGGAAGAGACCCAGTACTTC. As protein: CASSKVDREETQYF.